This TCR beta chain was profiled in a study of OX40 agonist ivuxolimab in advanced cancers. Study-level results: By week 6 at 0.1 to 3.0 mg/kg, blood CD4+ and CD8+ T cells had expanded clonally.

As regards this clone: Its cognate antigen is unknown.

Assay: immunoSEQ multiplex PCR; the TCRdb copy retains only in-frame clones and omits some. This sample has fewer than 85,000 clones, with 70% to 85% found just once. This CDR3 is 14 amino acids long. Germline V gives CDR1 ENHRY, CDR2 SYGVKD. The V gene end was trimmed by 4 bases and the J gene end by 1 base; junction bases not matched to a gene: 3. The source is an adult with an advanced solid tumor such as melanoma, head and neck, liver or kidney cancer. The chain combines TRBV10-3 with TRBJ2-5, with 7 bases matching TRBD1. The specimen was CD4+ or CD8+ T cells sorted from blood, collected in a trial of the OX40 agonist ivuxolimab. The CDR3 here is CAISGYRGQETQYF. The CDR3 nucleotides read TGTGCCATCAGTGGGTACAGGGGCCAAGAGACCCAGTACTTC.